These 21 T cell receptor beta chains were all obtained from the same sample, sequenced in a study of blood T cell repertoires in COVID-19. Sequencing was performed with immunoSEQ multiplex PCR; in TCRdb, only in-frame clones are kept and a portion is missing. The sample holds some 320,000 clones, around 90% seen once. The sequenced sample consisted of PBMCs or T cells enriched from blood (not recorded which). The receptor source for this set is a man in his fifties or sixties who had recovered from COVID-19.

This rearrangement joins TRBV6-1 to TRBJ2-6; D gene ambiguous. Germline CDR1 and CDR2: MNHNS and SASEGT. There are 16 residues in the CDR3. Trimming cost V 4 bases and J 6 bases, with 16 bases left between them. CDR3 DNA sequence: TGTGCCAGCAGTGCGCTAGATGGGTCTAAGGCCAACGTCCTGACTTTC. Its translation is CASSALDGSKANVLTF.

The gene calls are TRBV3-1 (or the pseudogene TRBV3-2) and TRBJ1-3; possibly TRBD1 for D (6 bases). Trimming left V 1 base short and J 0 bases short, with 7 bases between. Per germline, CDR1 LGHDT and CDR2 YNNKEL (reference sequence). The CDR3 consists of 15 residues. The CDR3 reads CASSQVGGSGNTIYF. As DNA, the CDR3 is TGTGCCAGCAGCCAAGTAGGGGGCTCTGGAAACACCATATATTTT.

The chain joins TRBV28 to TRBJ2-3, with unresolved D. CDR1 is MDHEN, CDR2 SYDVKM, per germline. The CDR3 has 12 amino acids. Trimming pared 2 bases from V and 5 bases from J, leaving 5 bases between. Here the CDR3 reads CASSLPGDTQYF. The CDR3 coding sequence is TGTGCCAGCAGTTTACCCGGAGATACGCAGTATTTT.

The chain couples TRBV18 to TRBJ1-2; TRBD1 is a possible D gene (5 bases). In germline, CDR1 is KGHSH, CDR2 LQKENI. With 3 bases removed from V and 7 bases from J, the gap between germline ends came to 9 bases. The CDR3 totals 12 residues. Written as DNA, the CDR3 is TGTGCCAGCTCACCGAACCAGGGTGGCTACACCTTC. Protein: CASSPNQGGYTF.

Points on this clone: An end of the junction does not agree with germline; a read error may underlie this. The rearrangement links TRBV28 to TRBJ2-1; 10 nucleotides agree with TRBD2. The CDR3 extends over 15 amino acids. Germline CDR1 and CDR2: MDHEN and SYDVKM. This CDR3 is CASSSLAGVYSEQFF. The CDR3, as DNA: TGTGCCAGCAGTTCTCTAGCGGGAGTATACAGTGAGCAGTTCTTC.

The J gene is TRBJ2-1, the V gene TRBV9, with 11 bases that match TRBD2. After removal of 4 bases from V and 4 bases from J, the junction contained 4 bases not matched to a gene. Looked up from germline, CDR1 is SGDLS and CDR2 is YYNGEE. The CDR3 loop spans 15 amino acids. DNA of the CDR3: TGTGCCAGCAGCATGGGACTAGCGGAATACAATGAGCAGTTCTTC. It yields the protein CASSMGLAEYNEQFF.

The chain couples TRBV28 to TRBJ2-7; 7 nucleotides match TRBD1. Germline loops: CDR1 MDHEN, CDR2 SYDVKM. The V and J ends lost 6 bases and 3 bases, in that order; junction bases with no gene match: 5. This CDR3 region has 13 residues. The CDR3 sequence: CASRRQGNYEQYF. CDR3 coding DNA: TGTGCCAGCAGGCGACAGGGCAACTACGAGCAGTACTTC.

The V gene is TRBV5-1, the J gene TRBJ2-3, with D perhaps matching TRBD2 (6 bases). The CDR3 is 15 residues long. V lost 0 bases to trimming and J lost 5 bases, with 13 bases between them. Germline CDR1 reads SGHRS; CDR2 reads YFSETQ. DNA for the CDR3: TGCGCCAGCAGCTTGGTAGGGACTCCCGAAGATACGCAGTATTTT. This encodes CASSLVGTPEDTQYF.

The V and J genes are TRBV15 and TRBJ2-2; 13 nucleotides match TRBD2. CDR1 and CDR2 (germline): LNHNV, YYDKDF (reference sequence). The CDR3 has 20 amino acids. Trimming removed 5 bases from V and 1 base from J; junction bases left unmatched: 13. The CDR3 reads CATSPPPGTSGNLNTGELFF. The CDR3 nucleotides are TGTGCCACCAGCCCCCCGCCCGGGACTAGCGGGAATTTGAACACCGGGGAGCTGTTTTTT.

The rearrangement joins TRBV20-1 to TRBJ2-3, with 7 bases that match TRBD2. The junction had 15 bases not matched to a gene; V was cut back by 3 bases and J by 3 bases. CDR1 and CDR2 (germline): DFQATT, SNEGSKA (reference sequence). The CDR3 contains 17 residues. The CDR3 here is CSASLPGLSRRTDTQYF. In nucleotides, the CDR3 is TGCAGTGCTAGTCTTCCGGGACTATCTCGGAGGACAGATACGCAGTATTTT.

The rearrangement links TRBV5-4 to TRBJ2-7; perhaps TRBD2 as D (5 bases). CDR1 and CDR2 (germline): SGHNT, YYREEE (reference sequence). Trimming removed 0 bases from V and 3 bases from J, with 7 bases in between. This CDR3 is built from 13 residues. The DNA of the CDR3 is TGTGCCAGCAGCTTGGGTCGGGACTACGAGCAGTACTTC. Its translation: CASSLGRDYEQYF.

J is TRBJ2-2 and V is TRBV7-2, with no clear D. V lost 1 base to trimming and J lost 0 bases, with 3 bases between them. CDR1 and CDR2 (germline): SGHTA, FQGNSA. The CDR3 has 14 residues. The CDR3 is CASSLVANTGELFF. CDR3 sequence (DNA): TGTGCCAGCAGCTTAGTAGCGAACACCGGGGAGCTGTTTTTT.

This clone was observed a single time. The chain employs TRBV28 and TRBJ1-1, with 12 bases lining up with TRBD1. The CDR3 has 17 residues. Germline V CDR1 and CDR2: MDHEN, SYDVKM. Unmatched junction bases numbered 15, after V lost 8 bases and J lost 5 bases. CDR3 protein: CASDRPGTGGGRTEAFF. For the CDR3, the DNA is TGTGCCAGCGACCGACCCGGGACAGGGGGCGGGCGGACTGAAGCTTTCTTT.

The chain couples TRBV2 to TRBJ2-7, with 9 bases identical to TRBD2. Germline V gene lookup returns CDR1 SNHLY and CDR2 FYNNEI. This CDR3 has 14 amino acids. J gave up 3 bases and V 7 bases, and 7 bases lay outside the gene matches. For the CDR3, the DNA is TGTGCCAGCAAAACCGGGACTAGCTTCTACGAGCAGTACTTC. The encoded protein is CASKTGTSFYEQYF.

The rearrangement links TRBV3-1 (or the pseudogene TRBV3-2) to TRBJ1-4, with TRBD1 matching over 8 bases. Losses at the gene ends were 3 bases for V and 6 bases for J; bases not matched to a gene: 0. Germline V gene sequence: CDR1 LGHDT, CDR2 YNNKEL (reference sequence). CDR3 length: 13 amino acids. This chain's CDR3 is CASSQTGDEKLFF. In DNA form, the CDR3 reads TGTGCCAGCAGCCAGACAGGGGATGAAAAACTGTTTTTT.

CDR3 sequence: CASRSGQLYEQYF. The CDR3 region has the DNA TGCGCCAGCAGATCCGGACAGCTCTACGAGCAGTACTTC. The genes are TRBV10-2 and TRBJ2-7; weak D call: TRBD1 (6 bases). The CDR3 is 13 residues long. Germline V CDR1 and CDR2: WSHSY, SAAADI. Between the trimmed V and J ends, which lost 6 bases and 3 bases, there was a span of 12 bases.

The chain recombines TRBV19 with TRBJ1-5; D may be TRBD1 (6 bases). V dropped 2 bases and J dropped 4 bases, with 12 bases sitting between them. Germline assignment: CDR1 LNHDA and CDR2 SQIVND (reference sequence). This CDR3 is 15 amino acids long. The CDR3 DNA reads TGTGCCAGTAGTATAATAAGACAGGCTAATCAGCCCCAGCATTTT. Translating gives CASSIIRQANQPQHF.

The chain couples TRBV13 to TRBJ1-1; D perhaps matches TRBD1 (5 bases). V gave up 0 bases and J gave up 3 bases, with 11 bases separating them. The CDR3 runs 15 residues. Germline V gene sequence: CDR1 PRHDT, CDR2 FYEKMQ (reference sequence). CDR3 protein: CASSLGGAGDTEAFF. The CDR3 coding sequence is TGTGCCAGCAGCTTAGGCGGGGCGGGGGACACTGAAGCTTTCTTT.

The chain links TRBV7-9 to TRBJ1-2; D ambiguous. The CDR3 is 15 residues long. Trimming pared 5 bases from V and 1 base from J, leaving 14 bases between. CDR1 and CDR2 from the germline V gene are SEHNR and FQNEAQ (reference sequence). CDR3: CASSPQMTGNYGYTF. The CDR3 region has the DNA TGTGCCAGCAGCCCTCAAATGACGGGTAACTATGGCTACACCTTC.

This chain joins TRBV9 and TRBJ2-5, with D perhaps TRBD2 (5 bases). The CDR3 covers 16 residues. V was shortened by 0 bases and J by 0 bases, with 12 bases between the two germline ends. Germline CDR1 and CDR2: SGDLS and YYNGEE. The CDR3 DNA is TGTGCCAGCAGCGTAGACCGGGGTTTAGACCAAGAGACCCAGTACTTC. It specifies CASSVDRGLDQETQYF. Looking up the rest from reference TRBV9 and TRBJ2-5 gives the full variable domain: DSGVTQTPKHLITATGQRVTLRCSPRSGDLSVYWYQQSLDQGLQFLIQYYNGEERAKGNILERFSAQQFPDLHSELNLSSLELGDSALYFCASSVDRGLDQETQYFGPGTRLLVL.

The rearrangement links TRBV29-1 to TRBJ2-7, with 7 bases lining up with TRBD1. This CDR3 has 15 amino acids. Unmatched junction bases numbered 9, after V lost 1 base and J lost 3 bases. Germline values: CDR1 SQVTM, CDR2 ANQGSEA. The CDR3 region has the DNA TGCAGCGTTGAAGGTATTAACAGGGGATTCTACGAGCAGTACTTC. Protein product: CSVEGINRGFYEQYF.